The 4 T cell receptor beta chains in this list originate from one sample, sequenced in a study of blood T cell repertoires in COVID-19. Here immunoSEQ multiplex PCR was the method, and the copy in TCRdb shows in-frame clones only, minus some. The profile covers approximately 300,000 clones, with roughly 90% appearing a single time and roughly 3.6% taken by the ten largest. Sample: PBMCs or T cells enriched from blood (not recorded which). The receptors derive from a woman in her 30s who had been exposed to COVID-19.

The rearrangement uses TRBV6-1 and TRBJ1-1, with 9 bases fitting TRBD1. From germline, CDR1 is MNHNS and CDR2 SASEGT. The CDR3 sequence is 16 residues long. Trimming removed 0 bases from V and 5 bases from J; junction bases left unmatched: 7. The CDR3 DNA reads TGTGCCAGCAGTGAAGCGAACCCCGGGACAGGGACTGAAGCTTTCTTT. Its protein is CASSEANPGTGTEAFF.

V and J are TRBV9 and TRBJ2-3; D may be TRBD2 (6 bases). This CDR3 has 15 amino acids. The V end lost 0 bases, the J end lost 2 bases, and 10 bases lay between the germline ends. From germline, CDR1 is SGDLS and CDR2 YYNGEE. The CDR3 sequence: CASSVEGGITDTQYF. Written as DNA, the CDR3 is TGTGCCAGCAGCGTAGAGGGAGGTATCACAGATACGCAGTATTTT.

This clone was observed a few times. The CDR3 spells CASRQNLYGSYEQYF. The CDR3 DNA follows: TGTGCCAGCAGACAAAACCTTTATGGCTCCTACGAGCAGTACTTC. V and J are TRBV6-5 and TRBJ2-7; D is undetermined. The V end lost 6 bases, the J end lost 0 bases, and 15 bases lay between the germline ends. Germline CDR1 and CDR2: MNHEY and SVGAGI. The CDR3 length is 15 residues.

The chain joins TRBV7-9 to TRBJ1-1, with D possibly being TRBD1 (5 bases). From germline, CDR1 is SEHNR and CDR2 FQNEAQ (reference sequence). This CDR3 has 13 residues. The germline V and J ends were trimmed by 5 bases and 2 bases, with 9 bases remaining between them. DNA of the CDR3: TGTGCCAGCAGCCCGGACACTAACACTGAAGCTTTCTTT. Amino acid sequence: CASSPDTNTEAFF. The full variable domain, its missing parts supplied by reference TRBV7-9 and TRBJ1-1, is DTGVSQNPRHKITKRGQNVTFRCDPISEHNRLYWYRQTLGQGPEFLTYFQNEAQLEKSRLLSDRFSAERPKGSFSTLEIQRTEQGDSAMYLCASSPDTNTEAFFGQGTRLTVV.